One and the same sample provided the 14 T cell receptor beta chains below, sequenced in a study of blood T cell repertoires in COVID-19. This table comes from immunoSEQ multiplex PCR, and its TCRdb copy is limited to in-frame clones, with some not included. Among over 80,000 clones listed, 88% were seen once. The material sequenced was peripheral blood. The origin of the receptors is a man between 65 and 85 years old with acute or convalescent COVID-19.

V gene TRBV5-4 combines with J gene TRBJ2-2; 9 bases map to TRBD1. From germline, CDR1 is SGHNT and CDR2 YYREEE (reference sequence). The J segment lost 4 bases and the V segment lost 5 bases, leaving 6 bases of the junction unmatched. The CDR3 sequence is 15 residues long. The CDR3 bases are TGTGCCAGCAGTACAGGGGGCGAAATCACCGGGGAGCTGTTTTTT. It encodes CASSTGGEITGELFF.

This clone was counted a single time. The chain has TRBV5-1 and TRBJ2-2; 8 bases agree with TRBD1. The J segment lost 4 bases and the V segment lost 3 bases, leaving 8 bases of the junction unmatched. This CDR3 is built from 16 residues. Germline CDR1 SGHRS, CDR2 YFSETQ. This CDR3 is CASSYSTGGLTGELFF. The CDR3 nucleotides are TGCGCCAGCAGCTATTCCACAGGGGGTCTCACCGGGGAGCTGTTTTTT.

The chain uses TRBV27 and TRBJ1-5; 7 bases agree with TRBD1. Trimming at V came to 6 bases and at J to 3 bases, leaving 14 bases not matched to a gene. The CDR3 spans 17 residues. The germline V gene has CDR1 MNHEY and CDR2 SMNVEV (reference sequence). CDR3 residues: CASSPISPTGTNQPQHF. Written as DNA, the CDR3 is TGTGCCAGCAGCCCGATTTCCCCGACAGGGACCAATCAGCCCCAGCATTTT.

This sequence joins TRBV18 and TRBJ2-7; 9 bases map to TRBD1. V lost 3 bases, J lost 6 bases, and 6 bases stayed unmatched. CDR1 KGHSH and CDR2 LQKENI come from the germline V gene. The CDR3 runs 14 residues. The CDR3 DNA is TGTGCCAGCTCACCCGGGACAGGGAAGGCCGAGCAGTACTTC. Encoded protein: CASSPGTGKAEQYF.

CDR3 in DNA: TGTGCCAGTAGTATAGATCTTATCAGCGCGAACACCGGGGAGCTGTTTTTT. Translating it yields CASSIDLISANTGELFF. The V call is TRBV19, the J call TRBJ2-2; D is unclear. Germline loops: CDR1 LNHDA, CDR2 SQIVND (reference sequence). V lost 0 bases and J lost 0, with 11 bases in between. The CDR3 contains 17 residues. Together with reference TRBV19 and TRBJ2-2, the CDR3 gives the full variable domain: DGGITQSPKYLFRKEGQNVTLSCEQNLNHDAMYWYRQDPGQGLRLIYYSQIVNDFQKGDIAEGYSVSREKKESFPLTVTSAQKNPTAFYLCASSIDLISANTGELFFGEGSRLTVL.

This chain uses TRBV27 with TRBJ1-1; the D is unclear. Trimming removed 3 bases from V and 2 bases from J, with 7 bases in between. Germline values: CDR1 MNHEY, CDR2 SMNVEV (reference sequence). The CDR3 runs 13 residues. DNA for the CDR3: TGTGCCAGCAGTTTGAGTCGAAACACTGAAGCTTTCTTT. This translates into CASSLSRNTEAFF.

The chain is built from TRBV18 and TRBJ2-7, with TRBD1 as a possible D gene (5 bases). Germline CDR1 and CDR2: KGHSH and LQKENI. The V and J ends lost 3 bases and 1 base respectively, with 10 bases between them. This CDR3 spans 14 amino acids. The CDR3 DNA is TGTGCCAGCTCACCTACGCAGGGATCCTACGAGCAGTACTTC. Translation: CASSPTQGSYEQYF.

This chain links TRBV4-3 with TRBJ2-1; 7 nucleotides line up with TRBD1. Per the germline V gene, CDR1 is LGHNA and CDR2 is YSLEER. CDR3 length equals 16 residues. Trimming at V came to 0 bases and at J to 4 bases, leaving 6 bases not matched to a gene. CDR3 sequence reads: CASSQDNRGPYNEQFF. The CDR3 coding sequence is TGCGCCAGCAGCCAAGATAACAGGGGCCCATACAATGAGCAGTTCTTC.

The genes are TRBV3-1 (or the pseudogene TRBV3-2) and TRBJ1-2; 8 nucleotides align to TRBD1. The CDR3 has 16 residues. Germline V gives CDR1 LGHDT, CDR2 YNNKEL (reference sequence). V trimming: 0 bases; J trimming: 3 bases; junction bases outside the gene matches: 6. The CDR3 is CASSQDEAGGYYGYTF. In DNA, the CDR3 is TGTGCCAGCAGCCAAGATGAGGCAGGGGGCTACTATGGCTACACCTTC.

The rearrangement links TRBV3-1 (or the pseudogene TRBV3-2) to TRBJ2-1, with a possible D match to TRBD1 (5 bases). The V and J ends lost 4 bases and 4 bases respectively, with 11 bases between them. Germline V gives CDR1 LGHDT, CDR2 YNNKEL (reference sequence). The CDR3 sequence is 14 residues long. The CDR3 loop reads CASSPQGSYNEQFF. CDR3 coding DNA: TGTGCCAGCAGCCCCCAGGGATCTTACAATGAGCAGTTCTTC.

The chain is built from TRBV28 and TRBJ2-7, with TRBD1 matching 8 bases. Germline-derived CDR1 and CDR2 are MDHEN and SYDVKM. The V segment lost 5 bases and the J segment 6 bases; nucleotides outside the gene matches: 12. The CDR3 spans 15 residues. The CDR3: CASSKLGQGTGEQYF. The CDR3 nucleotides read TGTGCCAGCAGTAAGTTAGGACAGGGAACGGGCGAGCAGTACTTC.

The V and J genes are TRBV7-2 and TRBJ2-3, with D hard to call. Per germline, CDR1 SGHTA and CDR2 FQGNSA. Trimming shortened V by 1 base and J by 6 bases, and 5 bases separated the two germline ends. The CDR3 is made up of 12 amino acids. CDR3 sequence (DNA): TGTGCCAGCAGCTTAGATTCGGATACGCAGTATTTT. This sequence encodes CASSLDSDTQYF.

J is TRBJ1-5 and V is TRBV7-2; D remains unclear. This CDR3 has 13 amino acids. CDR1 SGHTA and CDR2 FQGNSA come from the germline V gene. V dropped 3 bases and J dropped 4 bases, with 7 bases sitting between them. DNA of the CDR3: TGTGCCAGCAGCTTCCCGGGGAATCAGCCCCAGCATTTT. This encodes CASSFPGNQPQHF.

The chain employs TRBV9 and TRBJ1-2, with 8 positions matching TRBD1. CDR1 is SGDLS, CDR2 YYNGEE, per germline. V shed 3 bases and J 4 bases; nucleotides not matched to a gene: 5. This CDR3 has 14 amino acids. The DNA of the CDR3 is TGTGCCAGCAGCGCTAGACAGGGGCCCTATGGCTACACCTTC. Translation gives CASSARQGPYGYTF.